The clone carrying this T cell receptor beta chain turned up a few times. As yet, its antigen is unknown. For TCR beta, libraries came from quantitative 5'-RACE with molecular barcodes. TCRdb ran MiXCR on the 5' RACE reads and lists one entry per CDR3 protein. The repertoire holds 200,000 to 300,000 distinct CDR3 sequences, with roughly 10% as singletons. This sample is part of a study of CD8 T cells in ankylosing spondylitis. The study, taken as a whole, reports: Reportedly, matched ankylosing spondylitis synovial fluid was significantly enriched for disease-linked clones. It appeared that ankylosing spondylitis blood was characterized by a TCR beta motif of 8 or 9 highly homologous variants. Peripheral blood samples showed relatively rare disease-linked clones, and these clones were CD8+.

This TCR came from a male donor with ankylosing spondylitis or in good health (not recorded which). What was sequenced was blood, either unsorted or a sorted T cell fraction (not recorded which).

This CDR3 reads CSVALAQDGELFF. CDR3 nucleotide sequence: TGCAGCGTTGCCCTAGCGCAGGACGGGGAGCTGTTTTTT. The gene calls are TRBV29-1 and TRBJ2-2; a possible D gene is TRBD2 (6 bases). Germline CDR1 and CDR2: SQVTM and ANQGSEA. V was cut by 4 bases and J by 7 bases, with 13 bases left in between. The CDR3 length is 13 residues.